Listed below are T cell receptor beta chains from one sample, sequenced in a study of shared clonotypes between healthy human individuals. Repertoires were generated with immunoSEQ multiplex PCR, while TCRdb's copy carries only in-frame clones and drops some. The top ten clones hold approximately 25% of a sample with approximately 740,000 clones, 85% to 95% of them seen once. Specimen: naive CD8+ T cells sorted from blood. Receptor source: a young man in good health. Each CDR3 is given with its conserved first and last residue. Each record gives: V gene, J gene, CDR3 protein.

TRBV27	TRBJ2-7	CASSPRAGGGYEQYF
TRBV5-6	TRBJ2-5	CASRFQGAQETQYF
TRBV7-9	TRBJ2-7	CASSPIGAAGLLKYEQYF
TRBV11-2	TRBJ2-2	CASSLLTGELFF
TRBV25-1	TRBJ1-1	CASSLSGQAFF
TRBV5-1	TRBJ2-1	CASSLGTSLYDEQFF
TRBV18	TRBJ2-3	CASSAASDTQYF
TRBV7-9	TRBJ2-7	CASSLDSTQGGW
TRBV7-2	TRBJ2-2	CASSLARLANTGELFF
TRBV30	TRBJ2-1	CAWSPLGLAGSYEQFF
TRBV5-1	TRBJ1-4	CASSHLPGVLDEKLFF
TRBV7-8	TRBJ2-2	CASSLASGAGELFF
TRBV9	TRBJ1-3	CASSVGSGQSSGNTIYF
TRBV30	TRBJ1-5	CAWGDRGGQPQHF
TRBV19	TRBJ1-1	CASSHPGQGLKEAFF
TRBV15	TRBJ1-4	CATSRDRGTNEKLFF